These 27 T cell receptor beta chains were all obtained from the same sample, sequenced in a study of radiotherapy plus CTLA-4 blockade in lung cancer. Some clones are missing from TCRdb's copy, which holds only in-frame ones; the method was immunoSEQ multiplex PCR. In the table there are about 62,000 clones, approximately 76% of which are singletons. The source was peripheral blood, collected from a patient treated with radiotherapy plus ipilimumab. These receptors originate from a human donor with non-small cell lung cancer who had a complete response to radiotherapy plus ipilimumab.

Concerning this clone itself: The junction shows a germline mismatch at one end, possibly a read error. The same CDR3 is also encoded by other DNA sequences in this sample. The chain carries TRBV4-3 and TRBJ1-6; no firm D call. The CDR3 length is 15 residues. CDR1 is LGHNA and CDR2 is YSLEER in the germline V gene. The CDR3 reads CASSQALGAYSPLHF. CDR3 in DNA: TGCGCCAGCAGCCAAGCTCTGGGAGCGTATTCCCCCCTCCACTTT.

This clone appeared a few times. This sequence joins TRBV7-8 and TRBJ1-2; D gene unclear. CDR1 SGHVS and CDR2 FQNEAQ come from the germline V gene. There are 12 residues in the CDR3. Trimming cost V 5 bases and J 5 bases, with 9 bases left between them. The CDR3 here is CASSPPSYGYTF. CDR3 in DNA: TGTGCCAGCAGCCCCCCTAGTTATGGCTACACCTTC.

The V call is TRBV27, the J call TRBJ2-3; TRBD2 matches at 15 bases. The CDR3 consists of 19 residues. Germline V gene lookup returns CDR1 MNHEY and CDR2 SMNVEV (reference sequence). After removal of 6 bases from V and 2 bases from J, the junction contained 12 bases not matched to a gene. The CDR3 DNA reads as TGTGCCAGCAGGGGACTAGCGGGGGGATCAACGGGACTCACAGATACGCAGTATTTT. Translation gives CASRGLAGGSTGLTDTQYF.

The V call is TRBV7-2, the J call TRBJ2-5; TRBD2 matches at 7 bases. Trimming at V came to 4 bases and at J to 2 bases, leaving 4 bases not matched to a gene. CDR1 is SGHTA and CDR2 is FQGNSA in the germline V gene. This CDR3 spans 14 amino acids. The chain's CDR3 is CASSSLAAQETQYF. Written as DNA, the CDR3 is TGTGCCAGCAGCTCCCTAGCGGCACAAGAGACCCAGTACTTC. The entire variable domain, with the rest obtained from reference TRBV7-2 and TRBJ2-5, is as follows: GAGVSQSPSNKVTEKGKDVELRCDPISGHTALYWYRQSLGQGLEFLIYFQGNSAPDKSGLPSDRFSAERTGGSVSTLTIQRTQQEDSAVYLCASSSLAAQETQYFGPGTRLLVL.

This clone has a single count. The chain links TRBV6-1 to TRBJ1-2; perhaps TRBD1 as D (6 bases). This CDR3 is 15 amino acids long. V lost 6 bases and J lost 3, with 17 bases in between. Looked up from germline, CDR1 is MNHNS and CDR2 is SASEGT. CDR3 in amino acids: CASSQTGRDHYGYTF. Written as DNA, the CDR3 is TGTGCCAGCAGCCAGACAGGTCGGGACCACTATGGCTACACCTTC.

The chain couples TRBV7-2 to TRBJ2-7; D is unresolved. The CDR3 contains 12 residues. V lost 6 bases and J 4 bases, leaving 10 bases between the germline ends. Germline lookup yields CDR1 SGHTA and CDR2 FQGNSA. CDR3 DNA: TGTGCCAGCAGTTCCTACAGTTACGAGCAGTACTTC. Translating it yields CASSSYSYEQYF.

The rearrangement joins TRBV7-7 to TRBJ1-4; unclear D gene. V was trimmed by 1 base and J by 4 bases, leaving 10 bases between them. Germline V CDR1 and CDR2: SSHAT, FNYEAQ (reference sequence). The CDR3 is 15 residues long. CDR3 DNA: TGTGCCAGCAGCTTAGGGCGGCAGCATAATGAAAAACTGTTTTTT. It yields the protein CASSLGRQHNEKLFF.

The chain joins TRBV9 to TRBJ2-4; unclear D gene. The CDR3 has 14 residues. Germline V gene sequence: CDR1 SGDLS, CDR2 YYNGEE. Trimming removed 3 bases from V and 8 bases from J, with 15 bases in between. In DNA form, the CDR3 reads TGTGCCAGCAGCGATCCAAGACTGCCTTACATTCAGTACTTC. Translated: CASSDPRLPYIQYF. Complete variable domain (other parts from reference TRBV9 and TRBJ2-4): DSGVTQTPKHLITATGQRVTLRCSPRSGDLSVYWYQQSLDQGLQFLIQYYNGEERAKGNILERFSAQQFPDLHSELNLSSLELGDSALYFCASSDPRLPYIQYFGAGTRLSVL.

In its sample, this clone was seen once. This chain connects TRBV5-1 to TRBJ2-5; 10 bases are shared with TRBD1. CDR1 SGHRS and CDR2 YFSETQ come from the germline V gene. The CDR3 consists of 15 residues. The V and J ends lost 3 bases and 5 bases, in that order; junction bases with no gene match: 7. The DNA for the CDR3 is TGCGCCAGCAGCTGGATGACAGGGGGCCGGGAGACCCAGTACTTC. Protein: CASSWMTGGRETQYF.

This clone was seen at least ten times. The chain uses TRBV28 and TRBJ1-5; D remains ambiguous. There are 17 residues in the CDR3. The V gene's germline CDR1 is MDHEN and CDR2 SYDVKM. Trimming removed 3 bases from V and 3 bases from J, with 18 bases in between. The CDR3 sequence is CASSFILFGGPNQPQHF. As DNA, the CDR3 is TGTGCCAGCAGTTTCATACTTTTCGGAGGCCCCAATCAGCCCCAGCATTTT.

V is TRBV7-8 and J is TRBJ2-7; 7 nucleotides line up with TRBD2. J lost 2 bases, V lost 7 bases, and 8 bases had no gene match. The germline CDR1 and CDR2 sequences are SGHVS and FQNEAQ. The CDR3 sequence is 14 residues long. CDR3 protein: CASTKLRGAYEQYF. DNA for the CDR3: TGTGCCAGCACCAAACTCCGGGGGGCCTACGAGCAGTACTTC.

V gene TRBV5-1 combines with J gene TRBJ1-1; no definite D call. CDR3 length equals 14 residues. Trimming removed 1 base at V and 1 base at J, with 8 bases between. Germline V gives CDR1 SGHRS, CDR2 YFSETQ. The CDR3: CASSLIRENTEAFF. For the CDR3, the DNA is TGCGCCAGCAGCTTGATCCGGGAGAACACTGAAGCTTTCTTT.

The chain recombines TRBV27 with TRBJ1-4; the D gene is possibly TRBD1 (6 bases). V was cut by 3 bases and J by 4 bases, with 15 bases left in between. Germline CDR1 reads MNHEY; CDR2 reads SMNVEV (reference sequence). The CDR3 loop spans 16 amino acids. CDR3 in amino acids: CASSFSSGRGNEKLFF. In DNA form, the CDR3 reads TGTGCCAGCAGTTTCAGCTCGGGCAGGGGTAATGAAAAACTGTTTTTT. The full variable domain, completed using reference TRBV27 and TRBJ1-4, is EAQVTQNPRYLITVTGKKLTVTCSQNMNHEYMSWYRQDPGLGLRQIYYSMNVEVTDKGDVPEGYKVSRKEKRNFPLILESPSPNQTSLYFCASSFSSGRGNEKLFFGSGTQLSVL.

The chain links TRBV4-1 to TRBJ1-1; 8 bases map to TRBD1. The ends lost 0 bases at V and 5 bases at J; junction bases unmatched: 5. CDR1 MGHRA and CDR2 YSYEKL come from the germline V gene. The CDR3 has 15 amino acids. The CDR3 bases are TGCGCCAGCAGCCAAGAGCAGGGGGCGCGGACTGAAGCTTTCTTT. This sequence encodes CASSQEQGARTEAFF.

The J gene is TRBJ2-1, the V gene TRBV18, with 9 bases identical to TRBD1. This CDR3 has 17 amino acids. Trimming cost V 3 bases and J 6 bases; bases outside gene matches: 12. From germline, CDR1 is KGHSH and CDR2 LQKENI. CDR3 coding DNA: TGTGCCAGCTCACCGATGCTACAGGGGGCGCGCCTCAATGAGCAGTTCTTC. This gives the protein CASSPMLQGARLNEQFF.

This clone has a handful of counts. The chain is built from TRBV19 and TRBJ2-5; 9 bases are shared with TRBD2. From germline, CDR1 is LNHDA and CDR2 SQIVND (reference sequence). V trimming: 7 bases; J trimming: 5 bases; junction bases outside the gene matches: 5. The CDR3 has 13 amino acids. Here the CDR3 reads CASTAGGQETQYF. In nucleotides, the CDR3 is TGTGCCAGTACCGCGGGGGGGCAGGAGACCCAGTACTTC.

The chain uses TRBV27 and TRBJ2-7, with 11 bases that match TRBD2. J lost 4 bases, V lost 6 bases, and 8 bases had no gene match. From germline, CDR1 is MNHEY and CDR2 SMNVEV (reference sequence). The CDR3 covers 15 residues. The CDR3 bases are TGTGCCAGCAGGAGACTAGCGGGGAGCTCTTACGAGCAGTACTTC. Translated: CASRRLAGSSYEQYF.

A single count supports this clone. The gene calls are TRBV7-3 and TRBJ1-1, with D unresolved. The CDR3 extends over 14 amino acids. Per germline, CDR1 SGHTA and CDR2 FQGTGA. The V end lost 1 base, the J end lost 4 bases, and 10 bases lay between the germline ends. The CDR3 region has the DNA TGTGCCAGCAGCTTAAGGGCGCGCCCCACTGAAGCTTTCTTT. Translating gives CASSLRARPTEAFF.

This chain joins TRBV2 and TRBJ2-3, with D possibly TRBD2 on 7 matching bases. Per the germline V gene, CDR1 is SNHLY and CDR2 is FYNNEI. V lost 3 bases and J lost 3, with 13 bases in between. The CDR3 has 15 residues. CDR3 region: CASSDAGAHTDTQYF. DNA of the CDR3: TGTGCCAGCAGTGATGCGGGGGCTCATACAGATACGCAGTATTTT.

This chain uses TRBV7-8 with TRBJ2-7, with D possibly TRBD1 on 6 matching bases. CDR1 and CDR2 (germline): SGHVS, FQNEAQ. V was shortened by 1 base and J by 2 bases, with 15 bases between the two germline ends. There are 16 residues in the CDR3. The CDR3: CASSLVGTRGPYEQYF. The DNA for the CDR3 is TGTGCCAGCAGCTTAGTAGGGACAAGGGGACCCTACGAGCAGTACTTC.

The chain has TRBV5-6 and TRBJ1-1; possible D gene TRBD1, 6 bases. Trimming took 4 bases from V and 0 from J, leaving 16 bases between them. The CDR3 length is 16 residues. Germline lookup yields CDR1 SGHDT and CDR2 YYEEEE. Here the CDR3 reads CASSPGGPGVNTEAFF. CDR3 bases: TGTGCCAGCAGCCCGGGTGGTCCAGGGGTGAACACTGAAGCTTTCTTT.

The gene calls are TRBV6-5 and TRBJ1-6; perhaps TRBD1 as D (6 bases). Germline CDR1 MNHEY, CDR2 SVGAGI. V gave up 2 bases and J gave up 7 bases, with 9 bases separating them. CDR3 length: 14 amino acids. The CDR3 region is CASSYAQGNSPLHF. As DNA, the CDR3 is TGTGCCAGCAGTTACGCGCAGGGGAATTCACCCCTCCACTTT.

V usage is TRBV7-3 and J usage is TRBJ2-3; TRBD2 aligns across 10 bases. Germline CDR1 is SGHTA and CDR2 is FQGTGA. Trimming took 5 bases from V and 5 from J; bases not matched to a gene: 10. The CDR3 is 16 residues long. This CDR3 reads CASSPSSSGSGDTQYF. The CDR3 nucleotides are TGTGCCAGCAGCCCATCTTCTAGCGGGAGCGGAGATACGCAGTATTTT.

This clone was picked up a small number of times. The J gene is TRBJ2-7, the V gene TRBV6-1, with D possibly TRBD1 on 5 matching bases. The germline V gene has CDR1 MNHNS and CDR2 SASEGT. Deletions cut 6 bases from V and 3 bases from J, with 15 bases between. The CDR3 consists of 14 residues. The CDR3 spells CASSRVPRVYEQYF. The CDR3 bases are TGTGCCAGCAGCCGCGTCCCCAGGGTCTACGAGCAGTACTTC.

The V and J genes are TRBV6-5 and TRBJ2-2, with 9 bases aligning to TRBD2. J was trimmed by 3 bases and V by 5 bases; bases with no gene match: 4. The CDR3 spans 15 residues. The germline V gene has CDR1 MNHEY and CDR2 SVGAGI. The CDR3 nucleotides are TGTGCCAGCAGTCAAAGCGGGAGGTACACCGGGGAGCTGTTTTTT. This sequence encodes CASSQSGRYTGELFF.

This chain links TRBV28 with TRBJ1-4; 9 bases match TRBD1. The CDR3 has 14 amino acids. The germline gives CDR1 MDHEN, CDR2 SYDVKM. Unmatched junction bases numbered 8, after V lost 8 bases and J lost 7 bases. As DNA, the CDR3 is TGTGCCAGCGGGATTACAGGGGGCTTTGAAAAACTGTTTTTT. Its translation: CASGITGGFEKLFF.

This clone occurred a few times. V is TRBV6-6 and J is TRBJ1-2; 9 positions agree with TRBD1. The germline gives CDR1 MNHNY, CDR2 SVGAGI (reference sequence). CDR3 length: 15 residues. J gave up 3 bases and V 4 bases, and 6 bases lay outside the gene matches. The CDR3 DNA reads as TGTGCCAGCAGTTTTCGAGGACAGGGGTACTATGGCTACACCTTC. It yields the protein CASSFRGQGYYGYTF.